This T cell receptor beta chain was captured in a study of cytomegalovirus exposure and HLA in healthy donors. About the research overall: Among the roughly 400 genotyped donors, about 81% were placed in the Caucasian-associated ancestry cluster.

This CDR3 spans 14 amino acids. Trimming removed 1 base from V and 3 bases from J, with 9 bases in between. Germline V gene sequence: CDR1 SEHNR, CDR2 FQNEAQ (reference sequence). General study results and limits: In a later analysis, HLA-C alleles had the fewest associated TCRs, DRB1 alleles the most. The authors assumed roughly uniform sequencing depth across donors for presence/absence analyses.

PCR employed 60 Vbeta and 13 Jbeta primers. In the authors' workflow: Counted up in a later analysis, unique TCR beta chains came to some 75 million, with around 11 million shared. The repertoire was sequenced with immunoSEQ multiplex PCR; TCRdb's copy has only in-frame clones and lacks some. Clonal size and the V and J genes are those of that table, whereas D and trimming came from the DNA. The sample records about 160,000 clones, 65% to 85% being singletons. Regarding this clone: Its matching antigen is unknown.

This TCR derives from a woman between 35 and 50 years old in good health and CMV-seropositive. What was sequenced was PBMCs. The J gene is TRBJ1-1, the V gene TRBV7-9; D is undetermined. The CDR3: CASSLVAGYTEAFF. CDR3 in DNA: TGTGCCAGCAGCTTAGTTGCAGGTTACACTGAAGCTTTCTTT.